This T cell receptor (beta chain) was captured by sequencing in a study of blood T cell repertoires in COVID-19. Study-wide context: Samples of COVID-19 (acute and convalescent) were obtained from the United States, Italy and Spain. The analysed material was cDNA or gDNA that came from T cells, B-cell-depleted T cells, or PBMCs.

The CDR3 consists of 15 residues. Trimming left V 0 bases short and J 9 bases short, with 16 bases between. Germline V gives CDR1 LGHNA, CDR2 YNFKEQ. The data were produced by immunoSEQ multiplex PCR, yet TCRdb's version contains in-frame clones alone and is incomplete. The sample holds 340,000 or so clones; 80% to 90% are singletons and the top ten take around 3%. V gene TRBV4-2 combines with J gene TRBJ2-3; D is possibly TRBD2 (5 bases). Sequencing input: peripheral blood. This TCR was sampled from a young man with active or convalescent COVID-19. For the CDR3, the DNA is TGTGCCAGCAGCCAAGATCCAAGCGGAGGTTTGACGCAGTATTTT. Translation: CASSQDPSGGLTQYF.